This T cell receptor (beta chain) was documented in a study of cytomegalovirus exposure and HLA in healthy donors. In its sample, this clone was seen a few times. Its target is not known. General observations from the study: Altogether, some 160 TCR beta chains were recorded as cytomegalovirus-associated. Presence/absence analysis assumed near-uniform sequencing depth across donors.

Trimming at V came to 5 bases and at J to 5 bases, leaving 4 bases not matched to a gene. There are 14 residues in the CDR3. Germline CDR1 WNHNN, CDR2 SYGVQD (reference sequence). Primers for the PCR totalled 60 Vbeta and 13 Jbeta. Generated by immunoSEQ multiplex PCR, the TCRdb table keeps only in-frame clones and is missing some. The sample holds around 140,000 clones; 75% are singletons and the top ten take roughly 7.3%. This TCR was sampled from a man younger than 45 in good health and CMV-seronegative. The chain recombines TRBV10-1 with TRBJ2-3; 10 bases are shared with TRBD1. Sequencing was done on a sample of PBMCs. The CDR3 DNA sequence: TGCGCCAGCAGTTGGACAGGGGGTGAAGATACGCAGTATTTT. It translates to CASSWTGGEDTQYF.